This T cell receptor beta chain was recorded in a study of cytomegalovirus exposure and HLA in healthy donors. Study conclusions and caveats: The CMV antigen specificity of a few CMV-associated chains was confirmed through in vitro analysis. Some V segments, TRBV6-2 and TRBV6-3 among them, were indistinguishable and were therefore excluded.

Both 60 Vbeta primers and 13 Jbeta primers went into the PCR. Generated by immunoSEQ multiplex PCR, the TCRdb table keeps only in-frame clones and is missing some. This sample has fewer than 200,000 clones, with roughly four fifths found just once. For this clone: Antigen unknown.

CDR1 is SGDLS, CDR2 YYNGEE, per germline. V dropped 8 bases and J dropped 2 bases, with 11 bases sitting between them. CDR3 size: 14 residues. The sample consisted of PBMCs. The receptor comes from a woman under 30 in good health and CMV-seropositive. The rearrangement links TRBV9 to TRBJ2-6; tentative D call: TRBD2 (5 bases). In DNA, the CDR3 is TGTGCCAGTTCGGGAAGGACTGGGGCCAACGTCCTGACTTTC. Translated: CASSGRTGANVLTF.